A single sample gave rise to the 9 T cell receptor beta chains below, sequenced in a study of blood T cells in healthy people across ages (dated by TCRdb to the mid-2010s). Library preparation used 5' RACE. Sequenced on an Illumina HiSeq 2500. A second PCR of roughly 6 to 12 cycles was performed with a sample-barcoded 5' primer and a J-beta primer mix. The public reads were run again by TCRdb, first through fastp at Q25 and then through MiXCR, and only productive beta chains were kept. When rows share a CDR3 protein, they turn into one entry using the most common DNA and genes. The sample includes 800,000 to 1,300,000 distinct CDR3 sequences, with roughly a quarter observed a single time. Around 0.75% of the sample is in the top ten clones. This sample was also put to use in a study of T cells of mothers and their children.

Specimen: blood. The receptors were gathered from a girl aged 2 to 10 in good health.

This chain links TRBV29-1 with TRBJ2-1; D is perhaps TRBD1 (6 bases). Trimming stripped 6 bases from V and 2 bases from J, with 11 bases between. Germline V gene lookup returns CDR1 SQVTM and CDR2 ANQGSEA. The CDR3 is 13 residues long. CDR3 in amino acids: CSVYREPYNEQFF. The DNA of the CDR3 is TGCAGCGTCTACAGGGAACCCTACAATGAGCAGTTCTTC.

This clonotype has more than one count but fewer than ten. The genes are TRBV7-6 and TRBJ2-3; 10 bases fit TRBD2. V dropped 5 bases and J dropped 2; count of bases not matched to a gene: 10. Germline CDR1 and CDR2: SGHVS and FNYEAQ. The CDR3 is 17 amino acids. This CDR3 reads CASSPYTAGGATDTQYF. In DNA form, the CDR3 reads TGTGCCAGCAGCCCGTACACAGCGGGAGGGGCCACAGATACGCAGTATTTT.

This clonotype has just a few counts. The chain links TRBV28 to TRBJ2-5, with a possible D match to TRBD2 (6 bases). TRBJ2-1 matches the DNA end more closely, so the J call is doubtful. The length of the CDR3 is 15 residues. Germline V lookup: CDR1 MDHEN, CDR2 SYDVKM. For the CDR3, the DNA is TGTGCCAGCAGTTTATCGCTGGAGGGAAGGGATGAGCAGTTCTTC. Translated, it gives CASSLSLEGRDEQFF.

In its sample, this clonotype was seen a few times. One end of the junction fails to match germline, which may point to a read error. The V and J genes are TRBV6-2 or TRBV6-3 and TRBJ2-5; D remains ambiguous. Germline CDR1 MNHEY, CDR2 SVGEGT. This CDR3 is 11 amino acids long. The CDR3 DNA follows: TGTGCCAGCAGTGACTCGGTAACCCAGTACTTC. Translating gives CASSDSVTQYF.

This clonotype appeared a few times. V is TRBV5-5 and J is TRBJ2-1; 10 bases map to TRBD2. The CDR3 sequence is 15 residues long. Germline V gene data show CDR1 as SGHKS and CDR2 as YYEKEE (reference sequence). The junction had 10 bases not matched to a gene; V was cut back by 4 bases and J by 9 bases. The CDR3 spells CASSQSGGAWSEQFF. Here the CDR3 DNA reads TGTGCCAGCAGCCAGAGCGGGGGGGCCTGGAGTGAGCAGTTCTTC.

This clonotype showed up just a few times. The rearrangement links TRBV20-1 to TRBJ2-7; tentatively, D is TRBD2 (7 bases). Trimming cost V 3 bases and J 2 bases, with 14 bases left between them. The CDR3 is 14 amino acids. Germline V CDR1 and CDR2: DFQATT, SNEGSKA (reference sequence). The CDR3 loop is CSARLGGEAYEQYF. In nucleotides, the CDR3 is TGCAGTGCTAGGTTAGGGGGGGAGGCCTACGAGCAGTACTTC.

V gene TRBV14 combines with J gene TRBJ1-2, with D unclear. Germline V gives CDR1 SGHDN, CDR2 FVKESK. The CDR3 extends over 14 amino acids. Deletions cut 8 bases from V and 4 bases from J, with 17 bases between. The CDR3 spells CASAPAIPVYGYTF. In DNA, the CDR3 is TGTGCCAGCGCCCCAGCTATTCCTGTCTATGGCTACACCTTC.

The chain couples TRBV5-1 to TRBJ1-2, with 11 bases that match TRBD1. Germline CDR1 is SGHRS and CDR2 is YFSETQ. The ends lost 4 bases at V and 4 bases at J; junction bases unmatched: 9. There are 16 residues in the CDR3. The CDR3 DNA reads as TGCGCCAGCAGCGGAGGAGGGGACAGGGGGACCTATGGCTACACCTTC. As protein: CASSGGGDRGTYGYTF.

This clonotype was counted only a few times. This CDR3 reads CASSDTPGLVENEQFF. The CDR3 DNA reads as TGTGCCAGCAGCGATACTCCGGGACTAGTTGAGAATGAGCAGTTCTTC. This chain uses TRBV5-6 with TRBJ2-5; TRBD2 aligns across 8 bases. The tail of the sequence fits TRBJ2-1 better, so the J call may be wrong. The germline CDR1 and CDR2 sequences are SGHDT and YYEEEE. This CDR3 comprises 16 residues.